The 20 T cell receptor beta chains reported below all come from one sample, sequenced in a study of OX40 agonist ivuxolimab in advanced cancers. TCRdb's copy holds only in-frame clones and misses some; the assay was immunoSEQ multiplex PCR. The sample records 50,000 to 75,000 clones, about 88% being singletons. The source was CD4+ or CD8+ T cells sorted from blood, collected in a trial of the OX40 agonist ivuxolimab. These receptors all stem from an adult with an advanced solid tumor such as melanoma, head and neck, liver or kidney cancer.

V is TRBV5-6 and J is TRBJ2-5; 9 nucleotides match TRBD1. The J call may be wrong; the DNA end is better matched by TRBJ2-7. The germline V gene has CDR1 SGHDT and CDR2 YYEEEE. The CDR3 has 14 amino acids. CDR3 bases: TGTGCCAGCAGCCTACAGGGGGCCCCCTACGAGCAGTACTTC. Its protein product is CASSLQGAPYEQYF.

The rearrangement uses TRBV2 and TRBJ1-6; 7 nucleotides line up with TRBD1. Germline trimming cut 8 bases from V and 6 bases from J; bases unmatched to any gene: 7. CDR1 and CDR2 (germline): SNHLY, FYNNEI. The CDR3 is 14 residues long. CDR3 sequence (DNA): TGTGCCAGCGCCTTACAGGGGATTAATTCACCCCTCCACTTT. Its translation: CASALQGINSPLHF. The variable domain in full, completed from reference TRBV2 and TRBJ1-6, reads EPEVTQTPSHQVTQMGQEVILRCVPISNHLYFYWYRQILGQKVEFLVSFYNNEISEKSEIFDDQFSVERPDGSNFTLKIRSTKLEDSAMYFCASALQGINSPLHFGNGTRLTVT.

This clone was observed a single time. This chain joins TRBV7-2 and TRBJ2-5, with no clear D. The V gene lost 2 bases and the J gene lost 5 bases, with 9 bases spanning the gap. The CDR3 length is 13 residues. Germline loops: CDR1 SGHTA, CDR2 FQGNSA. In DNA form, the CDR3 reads TGTGCCAGCAGCTTACAATCCCCCGAGACCCAGTACTTC. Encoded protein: CASSLQSPETQYF.

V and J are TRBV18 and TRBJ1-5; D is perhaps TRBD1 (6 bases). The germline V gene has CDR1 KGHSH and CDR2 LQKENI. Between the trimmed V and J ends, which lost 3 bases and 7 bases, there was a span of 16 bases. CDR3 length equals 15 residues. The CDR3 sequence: CASSPGHTKEQPQHF. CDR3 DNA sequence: TGTGCCAGCTCACCGGGACATACGAAGGAGCAGCCCCAGCATTTT. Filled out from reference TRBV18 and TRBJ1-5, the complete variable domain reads NAGVMQNPRHLVRRRGQEARLRCSPMKGHSHVYWYRQLPEEGLKFMVYLQKENIIDESGMPKERFSAEFPKEGPSILRIQQVVRGDSAAYFCASSPGHTKEQPQHFGDGTRLSIL.

Written as DNA, the CDR3 is TGCGCCAGCAGGATACAGGGAAATAGCAATCAGCCCCAGCATTTT. This translates into CASRIQGNSNQPQHF. This chain connects TRBV4-1 to TRBJ1-5; weak D call: TRBD1 (6 bases). V was cut by 6 bases and J by 0 bases, with 12 bases left in between. The CDR3 runs 15 residues. Germline-derived CDR1 and CDR2 are MGHRA and YSYEKL.

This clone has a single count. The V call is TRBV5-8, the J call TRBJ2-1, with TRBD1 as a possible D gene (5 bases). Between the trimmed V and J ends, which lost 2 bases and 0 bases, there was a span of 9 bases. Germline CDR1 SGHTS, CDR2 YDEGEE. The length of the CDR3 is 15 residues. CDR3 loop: CASSFGRASYNEQFF. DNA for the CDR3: TGTGCCAGCAGCTTCGGCAGGGCCTCCTACAATGAGCAGTTCTTC.

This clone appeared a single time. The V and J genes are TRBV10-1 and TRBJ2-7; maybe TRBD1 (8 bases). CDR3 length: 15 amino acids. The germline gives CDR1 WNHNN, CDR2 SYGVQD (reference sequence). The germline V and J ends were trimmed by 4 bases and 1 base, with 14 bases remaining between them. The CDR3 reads CASSGIQGGSYEQYF. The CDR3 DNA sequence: TGCGCCAGCAGTGGGATACAGGGGGGGTCCTACGAGCAGTACTTC.

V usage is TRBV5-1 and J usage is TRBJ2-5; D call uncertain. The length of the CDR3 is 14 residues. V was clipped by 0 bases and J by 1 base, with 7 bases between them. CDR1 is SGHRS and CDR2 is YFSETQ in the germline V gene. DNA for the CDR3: TGCGCCAGCAGCTTGGACACAGCCCAAGAGACCCAGTACTTC. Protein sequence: CASSLDTAQETQYF.

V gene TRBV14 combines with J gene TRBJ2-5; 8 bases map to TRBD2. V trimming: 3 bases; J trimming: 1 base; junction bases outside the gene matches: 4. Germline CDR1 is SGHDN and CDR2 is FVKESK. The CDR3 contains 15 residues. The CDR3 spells CASSQLGGAQETQYF. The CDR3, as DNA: TGTGCCAGCAGCCAGCTCGGGGGGGCCCAAGAGACCCAGTACTTC. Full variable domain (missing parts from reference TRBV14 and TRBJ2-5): EAGVTQFPSHSVIEKGQTVTLRCDPISGHDNLYWYRRVMGKEIKFLLHFVKESKQDESGMPNNRFLAERTGGTYSTLKVQPAELEDSGVYFCASSQLGGAQETQYFGPGTRLLVL.

In nucleotides, the CDR3 is TGTGCCAGCACTAAAGGGACGGACACTGAAGCTTTCTTT. Translation: CASTKGTDTEAFF. V usage is TRBV6-1 and J usage is TRBJ1-1; a weak D match, TRBD1 (5 bases). Germline values: CDR1 MNHNS, CDR2 SASEGT. V lost 7 bases and J lost 3, with 12 bases in between. The CDR3 consists of 13 residues.

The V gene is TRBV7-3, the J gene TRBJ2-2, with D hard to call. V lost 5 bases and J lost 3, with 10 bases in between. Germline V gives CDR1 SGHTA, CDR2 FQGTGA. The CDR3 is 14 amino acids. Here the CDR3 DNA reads TGTGCCAGCAGCCAACCCCGGGACACCGGGGAGCTGTTTTTT. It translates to CASSQPRDTGELFF.

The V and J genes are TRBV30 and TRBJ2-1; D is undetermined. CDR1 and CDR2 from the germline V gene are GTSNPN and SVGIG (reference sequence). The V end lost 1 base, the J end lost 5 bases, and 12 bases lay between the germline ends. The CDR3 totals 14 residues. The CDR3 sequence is CAWSGDIKHNEQFF. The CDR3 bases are TGTGCCTGGAGTGGCGACATCAAACACAATGAGCAGTTCTTC. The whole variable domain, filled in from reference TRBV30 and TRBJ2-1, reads SQTIHQWPATLVQPVGSPLSLECTVEGTSNPNLYWYRQAAGRGLQLLFYSVGIGQISSEVPQNLSASRPQDRQFILSSKKLLLSDSGFYLCAWSGDIKHNEQFFGPGTRLTVL.

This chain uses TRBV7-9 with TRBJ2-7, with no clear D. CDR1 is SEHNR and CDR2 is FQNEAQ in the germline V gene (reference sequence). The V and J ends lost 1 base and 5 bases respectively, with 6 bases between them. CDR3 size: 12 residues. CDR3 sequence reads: CASSLESDEQYF. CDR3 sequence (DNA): TGTGCCAGCAGCTTAGAATCGGACGAGCAGTACTTC.

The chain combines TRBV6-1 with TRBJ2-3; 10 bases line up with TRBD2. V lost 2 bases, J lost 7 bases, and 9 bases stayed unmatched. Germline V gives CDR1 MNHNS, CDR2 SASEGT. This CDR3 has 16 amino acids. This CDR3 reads CASSESSGGIGHTQYF. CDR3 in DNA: TGTGCCAGCAGTGAATCTAGCGGGGGAATTGGGCATACGCAGTATTTT.

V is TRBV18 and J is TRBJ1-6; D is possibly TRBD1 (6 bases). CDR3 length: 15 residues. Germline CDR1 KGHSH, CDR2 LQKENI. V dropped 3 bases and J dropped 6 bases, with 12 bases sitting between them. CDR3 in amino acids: CASSPPQGGNSPLHF. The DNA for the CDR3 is TGTGCCAGCTCACCGCCACAGGGAGGTAATTCACCCCTCCACTTT.

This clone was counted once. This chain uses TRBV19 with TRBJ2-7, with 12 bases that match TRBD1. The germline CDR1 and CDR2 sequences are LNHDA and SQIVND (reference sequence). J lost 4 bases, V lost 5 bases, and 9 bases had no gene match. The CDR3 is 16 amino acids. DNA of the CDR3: TGTGCCAGTAGTGCGCTAGGGACAGGGGGCGGTTACGAGCAGTACTTC. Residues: CASSALGTGGGYEQYF.

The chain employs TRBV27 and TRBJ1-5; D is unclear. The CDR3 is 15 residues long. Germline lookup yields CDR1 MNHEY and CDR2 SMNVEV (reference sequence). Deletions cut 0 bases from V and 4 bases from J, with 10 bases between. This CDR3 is CASSLSRQPNQPQHF. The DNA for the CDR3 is TGTGCCAGCAGTTTATCGAGGCAGCCAAATCAGCCCCAGCATTTT.

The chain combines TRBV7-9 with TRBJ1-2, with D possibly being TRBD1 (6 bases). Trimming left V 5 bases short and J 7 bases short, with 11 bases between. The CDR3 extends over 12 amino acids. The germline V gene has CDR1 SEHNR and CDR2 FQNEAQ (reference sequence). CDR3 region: CASSHSGAGYTF. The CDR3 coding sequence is TGTGCCAGCAGCCACTCAGGGGCTGGCTACACCTTC.

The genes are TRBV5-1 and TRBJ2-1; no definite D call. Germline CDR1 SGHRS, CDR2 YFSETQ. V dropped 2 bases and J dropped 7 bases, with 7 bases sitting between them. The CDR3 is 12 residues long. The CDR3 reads CASSFDSNEQFF. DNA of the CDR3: TGCGCCAGCAGCTTTGACTCTAATGAGCAGTTCTTC.

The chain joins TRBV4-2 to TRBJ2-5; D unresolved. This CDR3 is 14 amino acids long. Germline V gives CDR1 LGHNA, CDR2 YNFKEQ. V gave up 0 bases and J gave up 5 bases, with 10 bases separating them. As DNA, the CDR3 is TGTGCCAGCAGCCAAGACCAGGTACCGGAGACCCAGTACTTC. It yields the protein CASSQDQVPETQYF.